This T cell receptor beta chain was documented in a study of shared clonotypes between healthy human individuals. Genomic DNA belonging to each subset was distributed in equal measure over several immunoSEQ plates. Sequencing used immunoSEQ multiplex PCR; TCRdb keeps in-frame clones, though not all of them. Among roughly 500,000 clones listed, 75% to 85% were seen once. The V segment lost 5 bases and the J segment 0 bases; nucleotides outside the gene matches: 0. This CDR3 is built from 14 residues. Per the germline V gene, CDR1 is LNHDA and CDR2 is SQIVND (reference sequence). Regarding the study as a whole: It was the few donors that limited the genetic and exposure-history diversity represented.

On this clone itself: Its matching antigen is unknown. Other DNA sequences within the sample encode an identical CDR3.

About 100 million PBMCs were counted before genomic DNA extraction. The sequenced sample was PBMCs. This receptor was identified in a woman aged 40 to 55 in good health. Some clones in this sample may be carry-over from other donors' samples. The rearrangement uses TRBV19 and TRBJ2-2; 7 nucleotides line up with TRBD1. The CDR3 loop reads CASSGTANTGELFF. The CDR3 DNA is TGTGCCAGTAGTGGGACAGCGAACACCGGGGAGCTGTTTTTT. The full variable domain, its missing parts supplied by reference TRBV19 and TRBJ2-2, is DGGITQSPKYLFRKEGQNVTLSCEQNLNHDAMYWYRQDPGQGLRLIYYSQIVNDFQKGDIAEGYSVSREKKESFPLTVTSAQKNPTAFYLCASSGTANTGELFFGEGSRLTVL.